This T cell receptor (beta chain) was recorded in a study of blood T cell repertoires in COVID-19. Study-level background: Sources were T cells, B-cell-depleted T cells, or PBMCs; the material itself was cDNA or gDNA.

V lost 2 bases and J 4 bases, leaving 11 bases between the germline ends. The length of the CDR3 is 14 residues. The V gene's germline CDR1 is SEHNR and CDR2 FQNEAQ (reference sequence). Enrollment of patients from Seattle took place during active infection, with longitudinal follow-up. TCRdb's copy holds only in-frame clones and misses some; the assay was immunoSEQ multiplex PCR. Here the sample spans tens of thousands of clones, around 82% being singletons. Sequencing input: peripheral blood. This chain connects TRBV7-9 to TRBJ1-1; D is undetermined. The TCR originated in an elderly man with COVID-19, enrolled during active disease. CDR3 bases: TGTGCCAGCAGCTTATCAGGTCGGGGCACTGAAGCTTTCTTT. It is translated as CASSLSGRGTEAFF.